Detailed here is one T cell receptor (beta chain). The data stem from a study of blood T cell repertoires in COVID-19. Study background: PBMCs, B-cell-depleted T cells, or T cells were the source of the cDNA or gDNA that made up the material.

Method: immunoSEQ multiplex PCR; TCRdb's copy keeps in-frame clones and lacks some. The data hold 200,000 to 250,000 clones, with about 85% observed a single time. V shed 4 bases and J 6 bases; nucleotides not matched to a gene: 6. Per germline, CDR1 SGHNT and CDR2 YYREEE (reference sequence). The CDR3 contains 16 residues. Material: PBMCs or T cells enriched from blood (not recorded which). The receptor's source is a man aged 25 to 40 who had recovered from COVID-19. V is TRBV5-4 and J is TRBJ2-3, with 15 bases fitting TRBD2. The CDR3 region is CASSTRTSGGEDTQYF. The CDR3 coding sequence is TGTGCCAGCAGCACGCGGACTAGCGGGGGGGAGGATACGCAGTATTTT. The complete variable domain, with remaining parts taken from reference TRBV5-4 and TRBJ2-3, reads ETGVTQSPTHLIKTRGQQVTLRCSSQSGHNTVSWYQQALGQGPQFIFQYYREEENGRGNFPPRFSGLQFPNYSSELNVNALELDDSALYLCASSTRTSGGEDTQYFGPGTRLTVL.